This TCR beta chain was found in a study of early T cells in non-severe SARS-CoV-2 infection. Study-wide context: Alpha and beta chains were unpaired, from unsorted whole-blood bulk RNA.

This clonotype was seen repeatedly, ten times or more. Attached unique molecular identifiers marked individual cDNA molecules. MiXCR, applied by TCRdb to the 5' RACE reads, yields one record per CDR3 protein. The sample contains more than 25,000 distinct CDR3 sequences, roughly 4.5% of which appear only once. This CDR3 spans 12 amino acids. Germline-derived CDR1 and CDR2 are MNHEY and SMNVEV (reference sequence). Between the trimmed V and J ends, which lost 5 bases and 5 bases, there was a span of 10 bases. The chain recombines TRBV27 with TRBJ2-7; the D is unclear. The TCR sequence derives from an adult who was a healthcare worker with PCR-confirmed SARS-CoV-2 infection or an uninfected control (not recorded which). The specimen was whole blood, collected at baseline. The CDR3 loop is CASSPSGNEQYF. CDR3 DNA: TGTGCCAGCAGTCCCTCGGGCAACGAGCAGTACTTC.